The source of this T cell receptor (beta chain) is a study of blood T cell repertoires in COVID-19. The overall study: COVID-19 samples, acute and convalescent, were from the United States, Italy and Spain. T cells, B-cell-depleted T cells, or PBMCs provided the cDNA or gDNA that served as material.

Per the study methods: Estimates of nucleated cell counts were drawn from the amplification of reference gene primers. The repertoire was sequenced with immunoSEQ multiplex PCR; TCRdb's copy has only in-frame clones and lacks some. V and J calls and clone size are those listed in that table; D and trimming were worked out from the DNA. The table lists fewer than 35,000 clones, roughly nine tenths of them singletons. Germline V gives CDR1 MNHNS, CDR2 SASEGT. V dropped 0 bases and J dropped 4 bases, with 10 bases sitting between them. The CDR3 is 14 amino acids. The clonotype was recovered from an elderly woman with active or convalescent COVID-19. The source material was peripheral blood. The chain couples TRBV6-1 to TRBJ2-7; tentatively, D is TRBD1 (6 bases). CDR3 sequence (DNA): TGTGCCAGCAGTGAAGCTTACAGGGCTTACGAGCAGTACTTC. As protein: CASSEAYRAYEQYF.